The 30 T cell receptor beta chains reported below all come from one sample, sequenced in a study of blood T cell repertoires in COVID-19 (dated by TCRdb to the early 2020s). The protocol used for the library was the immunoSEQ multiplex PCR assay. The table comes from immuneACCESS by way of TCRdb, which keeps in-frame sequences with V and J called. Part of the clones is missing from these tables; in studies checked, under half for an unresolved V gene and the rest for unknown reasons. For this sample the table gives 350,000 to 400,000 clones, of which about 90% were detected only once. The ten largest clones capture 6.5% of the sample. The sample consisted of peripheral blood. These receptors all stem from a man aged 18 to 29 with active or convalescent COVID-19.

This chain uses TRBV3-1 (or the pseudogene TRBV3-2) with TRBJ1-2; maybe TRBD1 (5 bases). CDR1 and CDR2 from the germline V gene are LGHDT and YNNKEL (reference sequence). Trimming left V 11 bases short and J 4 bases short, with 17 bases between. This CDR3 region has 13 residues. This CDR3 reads CARGAGGGYGYTF. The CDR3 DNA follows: TGTGCCCGCGGGGCCGGGGGGGGCTATGGCTACACCTTC.

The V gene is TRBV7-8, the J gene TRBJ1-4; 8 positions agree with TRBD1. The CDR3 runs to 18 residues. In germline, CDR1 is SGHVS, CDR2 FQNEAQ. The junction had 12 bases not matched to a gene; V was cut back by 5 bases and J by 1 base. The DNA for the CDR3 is TGTGCCAGCAGCGCGGACAGGGACGGATTAGAAACTAATGAAAAACTGTTTTTT. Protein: CASSADRDGLETNEKLFF.

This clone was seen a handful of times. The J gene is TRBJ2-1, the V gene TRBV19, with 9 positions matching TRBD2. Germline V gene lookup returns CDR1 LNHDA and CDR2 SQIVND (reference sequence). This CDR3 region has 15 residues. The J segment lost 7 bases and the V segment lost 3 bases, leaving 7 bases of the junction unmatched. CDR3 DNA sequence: TGTGCCAGTAGTATCTCGGCGGGGGGGCCTAATGAGCAGTTCTTC. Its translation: CASSISAGGPNEQFF.

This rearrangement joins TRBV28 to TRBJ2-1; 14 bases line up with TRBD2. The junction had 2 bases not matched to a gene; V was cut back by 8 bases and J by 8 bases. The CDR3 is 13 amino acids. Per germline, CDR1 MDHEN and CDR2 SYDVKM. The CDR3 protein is CASGTSGSYEQFF. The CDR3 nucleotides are TGTGCCAGCGGGACTAGCGGGAGCTATGAGCAGTTCTTC.

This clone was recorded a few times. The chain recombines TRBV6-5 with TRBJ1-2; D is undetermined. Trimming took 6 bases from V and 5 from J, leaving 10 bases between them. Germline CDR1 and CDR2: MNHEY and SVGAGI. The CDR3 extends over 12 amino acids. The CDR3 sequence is CASRSGSYGYTF. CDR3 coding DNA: TGTGCCAGCAGGTCAGGAAGTTATGGCTACACCTTC.

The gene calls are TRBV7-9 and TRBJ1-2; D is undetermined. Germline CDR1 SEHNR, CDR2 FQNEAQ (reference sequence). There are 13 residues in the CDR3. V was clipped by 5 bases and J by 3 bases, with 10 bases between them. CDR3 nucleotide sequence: TGTGCCAGCAGCGCCGCCGGGGACTATGGCTACACCTTC. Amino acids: CASSAAGDYGYTF.

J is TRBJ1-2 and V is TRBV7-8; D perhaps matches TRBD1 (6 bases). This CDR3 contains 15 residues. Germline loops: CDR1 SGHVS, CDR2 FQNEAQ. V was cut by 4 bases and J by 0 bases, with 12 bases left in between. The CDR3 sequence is CASSSQTGSNYGYTF. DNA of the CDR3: TGTGCCAGCAGCTCGCAGACAGGATCTAACTATGGCTACACCTTC.

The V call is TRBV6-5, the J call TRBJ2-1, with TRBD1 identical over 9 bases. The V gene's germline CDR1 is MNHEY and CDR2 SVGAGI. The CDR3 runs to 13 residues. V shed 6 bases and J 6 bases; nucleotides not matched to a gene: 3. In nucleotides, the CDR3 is TGTGCCAGCAGCCCGGGACAGGGCAATGAGCAGTTCTTC. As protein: CASSPGQGNEQFF.

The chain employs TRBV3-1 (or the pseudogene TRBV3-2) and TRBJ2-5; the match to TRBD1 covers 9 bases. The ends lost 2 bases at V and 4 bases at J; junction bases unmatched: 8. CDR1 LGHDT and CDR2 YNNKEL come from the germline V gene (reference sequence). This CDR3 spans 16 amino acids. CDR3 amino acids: CASSQRRDRDAETQYF. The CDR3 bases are TGTGCCAGCAGCCAAAGGCGGGACAGGGATGCAGAGACCCAGTACTTC.

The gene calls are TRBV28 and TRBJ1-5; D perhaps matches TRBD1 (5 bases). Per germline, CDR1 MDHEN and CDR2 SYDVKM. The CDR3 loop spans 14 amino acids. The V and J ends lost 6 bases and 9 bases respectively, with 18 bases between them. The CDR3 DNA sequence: TGTGCCAGCAGACGGGGACTCCCCAATTCGCCCCAGCATTTT. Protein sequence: CASRRGLPNSPQHF.

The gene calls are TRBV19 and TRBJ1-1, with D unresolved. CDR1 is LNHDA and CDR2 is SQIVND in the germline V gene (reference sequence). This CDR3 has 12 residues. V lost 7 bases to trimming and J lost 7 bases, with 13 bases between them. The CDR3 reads CASKRYTGEAFF. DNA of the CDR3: TGTGCCAGTAAGAGGTATACTGGTGAAGCTTTCTTT.

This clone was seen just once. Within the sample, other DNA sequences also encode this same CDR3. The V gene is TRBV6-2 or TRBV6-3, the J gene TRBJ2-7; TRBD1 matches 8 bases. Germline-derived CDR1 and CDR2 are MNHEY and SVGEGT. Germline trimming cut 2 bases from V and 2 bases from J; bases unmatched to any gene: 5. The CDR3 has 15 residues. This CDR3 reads CASSYPTGETYEQYF. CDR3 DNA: TGTGCCAGCAGTTACCCGACAGGGGAAACCTACGAGCAGTACTTC.

CDR3 coding DNA: TGTGCCAGCAGCCGACGACAGGGGGCGGGACGTGAAGCTTTCTTT. It codes for CASSRRQGAGREAFF. V gene TRBV6-5 combines with J gene TRBJ1-1; 10 bases fit TRBD1. Germline V lookup: CDR1 MNHEY, CDR2 SVGAGI. The CDR3 contains 15 residues. V was pared by 6 bases and J by 7 bases, with 11 bases of the junction left unmatched.

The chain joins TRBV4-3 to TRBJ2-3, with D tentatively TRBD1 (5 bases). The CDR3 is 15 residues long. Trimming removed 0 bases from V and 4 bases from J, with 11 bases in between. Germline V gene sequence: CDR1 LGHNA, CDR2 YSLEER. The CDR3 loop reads CASSQEGPTADTQYF. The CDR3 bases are TGCGCCAGCAGCCAAGAAGGGCCGACAGCAGATACGCAGTATTTT.

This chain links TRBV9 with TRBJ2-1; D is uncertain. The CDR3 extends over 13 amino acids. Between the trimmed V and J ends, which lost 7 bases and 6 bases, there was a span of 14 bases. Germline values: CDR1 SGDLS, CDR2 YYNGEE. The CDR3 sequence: CASHAANFNEQFF. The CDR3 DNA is TGTGCCAGCCATGCCGCTAACTTCAATGAGCAGTTCTTC. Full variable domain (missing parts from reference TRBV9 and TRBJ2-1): DSGVTQTPKHLITATGQRVTLRCSPRSGDLSVYWYQQSLDQGLQFLIQYYNGEERAKGNILERFSAQQFPDLHSELNLSSLELGDSALYFCASHAANFNEQFFGPGTRLTVL.

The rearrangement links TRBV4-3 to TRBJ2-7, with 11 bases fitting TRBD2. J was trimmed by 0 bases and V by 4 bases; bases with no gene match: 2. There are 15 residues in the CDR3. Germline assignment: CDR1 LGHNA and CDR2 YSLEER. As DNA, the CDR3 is TGCGCCAGCAGCCCGGGACTAGCGGTCTCCTACGAGCAGTACTTC. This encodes CASSPGLAVSYEQYF.

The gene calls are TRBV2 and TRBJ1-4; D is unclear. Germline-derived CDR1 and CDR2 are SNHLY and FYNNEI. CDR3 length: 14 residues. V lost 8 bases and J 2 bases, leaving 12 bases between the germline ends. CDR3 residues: CASSGGSTNEKLFF. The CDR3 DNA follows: TGTGCCAGCTCCGGTGGTTCTACTAATGAAAAACTGTTTTTT.

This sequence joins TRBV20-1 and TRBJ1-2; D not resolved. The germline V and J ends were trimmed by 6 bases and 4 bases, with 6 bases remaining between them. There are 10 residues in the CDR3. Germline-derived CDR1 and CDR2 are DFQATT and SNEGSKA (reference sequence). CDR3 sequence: CSAPGYGYTF. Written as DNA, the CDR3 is TGCAGTGCACCGGGCTATGGCTACACCTTC.

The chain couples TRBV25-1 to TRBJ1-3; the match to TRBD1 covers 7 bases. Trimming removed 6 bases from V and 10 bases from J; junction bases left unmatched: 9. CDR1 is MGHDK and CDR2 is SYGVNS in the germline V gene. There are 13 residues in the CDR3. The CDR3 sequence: CASSHPQGGTIYF. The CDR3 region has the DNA TGTGCCAGCAGCCACCCGCAGGGGGGAACCATATATTTT.

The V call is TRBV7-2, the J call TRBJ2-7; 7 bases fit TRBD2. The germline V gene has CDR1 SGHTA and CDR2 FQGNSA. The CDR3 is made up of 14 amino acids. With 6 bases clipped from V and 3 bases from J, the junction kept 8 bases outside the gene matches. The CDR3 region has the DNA TGTGCCAGCAGAAACGGGGGGACCTTCTACGAGCAGTACTTC. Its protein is CASRNGGTFYEQYF.

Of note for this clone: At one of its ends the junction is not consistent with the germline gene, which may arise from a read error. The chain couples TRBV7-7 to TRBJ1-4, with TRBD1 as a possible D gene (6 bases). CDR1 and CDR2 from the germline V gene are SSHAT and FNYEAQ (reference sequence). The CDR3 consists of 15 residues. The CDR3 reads CASSLGGGPNEKLFF. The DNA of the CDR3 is TGTGCTAGCAGCTTAGGGGGAGGGCCTAATGAAAAACTGTTTTTT.

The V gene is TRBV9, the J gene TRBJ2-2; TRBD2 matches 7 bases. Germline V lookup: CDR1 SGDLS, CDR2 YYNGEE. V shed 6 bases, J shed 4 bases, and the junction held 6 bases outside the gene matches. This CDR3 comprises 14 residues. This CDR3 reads CASNGLDLTGELFF. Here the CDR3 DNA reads TGTGCCAGCAATGGACTAGACCTCACCGGGGAGCTGTTTTTT. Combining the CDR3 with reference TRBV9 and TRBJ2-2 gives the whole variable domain DSGVTQTPKHLITATGQRVTLRCSPRSGDLSVYWYQQSLDQGLQFLIQYYNGEERAKGNILERFSAQQFPDLHSELNLSSLELGDSALYFCASNGLDLTGELFFGEGSRLTVL.

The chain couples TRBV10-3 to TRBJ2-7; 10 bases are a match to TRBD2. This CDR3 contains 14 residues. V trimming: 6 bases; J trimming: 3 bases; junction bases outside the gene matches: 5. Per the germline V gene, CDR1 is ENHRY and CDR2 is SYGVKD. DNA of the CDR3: TGTGCCATCAGCGGACTAGCGGAACACTACGAGCAGTACTTC. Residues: CAISGLAEHYEQYF.

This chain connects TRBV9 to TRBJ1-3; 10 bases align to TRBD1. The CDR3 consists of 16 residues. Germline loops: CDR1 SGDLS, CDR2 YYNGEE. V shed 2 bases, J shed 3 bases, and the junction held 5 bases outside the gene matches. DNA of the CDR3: TGTGCCAGCAGCGTTAGCGGACAGGGGGTTGGAAACACCATATATTTT. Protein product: CASSVSGQGVGNTIYF.

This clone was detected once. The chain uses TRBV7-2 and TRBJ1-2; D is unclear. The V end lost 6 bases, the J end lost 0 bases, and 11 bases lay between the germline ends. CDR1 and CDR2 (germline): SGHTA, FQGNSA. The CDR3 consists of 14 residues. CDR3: CASSRSMSNYGYTF. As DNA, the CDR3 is TGTGCCAGCAGTCGGAGTATGTCTAACTATGGCTACACCTTC.

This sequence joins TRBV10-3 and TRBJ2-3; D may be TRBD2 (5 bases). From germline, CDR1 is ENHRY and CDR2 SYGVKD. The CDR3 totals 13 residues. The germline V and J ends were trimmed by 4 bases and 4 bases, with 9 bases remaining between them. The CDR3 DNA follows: TGTGCCATCAGTGGGGAGTCACCAGATACGCAGTATTTT. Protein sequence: CAISGESPDTQYF.

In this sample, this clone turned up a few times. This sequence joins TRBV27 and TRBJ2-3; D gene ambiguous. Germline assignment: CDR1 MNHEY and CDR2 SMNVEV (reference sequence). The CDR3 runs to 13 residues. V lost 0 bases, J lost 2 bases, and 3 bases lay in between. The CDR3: CASSLSYTDTQYF. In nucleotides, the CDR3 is TGTGCCAGCAGTTTATCCTACACAGATACGCAGTATTTT.

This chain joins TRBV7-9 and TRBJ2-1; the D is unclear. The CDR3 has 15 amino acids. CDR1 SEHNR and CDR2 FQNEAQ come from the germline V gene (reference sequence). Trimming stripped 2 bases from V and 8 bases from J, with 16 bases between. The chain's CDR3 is CASSLNGRLLDEQFF. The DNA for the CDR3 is TGTGCCAGCAGCTTAAATGGTAGACTCTTGGATGAGCAGTTCTTC.

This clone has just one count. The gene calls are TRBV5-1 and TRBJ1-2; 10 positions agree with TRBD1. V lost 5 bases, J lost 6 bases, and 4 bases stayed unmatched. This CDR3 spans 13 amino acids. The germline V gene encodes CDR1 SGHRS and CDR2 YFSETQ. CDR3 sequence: CASRGQGRDGYTF. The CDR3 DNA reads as TGCGCCAGCAGGGGACAGGGGAGGGATGGCTACACCTTC.

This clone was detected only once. The CDR3 loop is CASSVAVSSGTYNIQYF. For the CDR3, the DNA is TGTGCCAGCAGCGTAGCTGTGTCTAGCGGGACCTATAACATTCAGTACTTC. This chain connects TRBV9 to TRBJ2-4; 9 bases agree with TRBD2. With 0 bases clipped from V and 7 bases from J, the junction kept 11 bases outside the gene matches. The germline V gene has CDR1 SGDLS and CDR2 YYNGEE. This CDR3 has 17 residues.